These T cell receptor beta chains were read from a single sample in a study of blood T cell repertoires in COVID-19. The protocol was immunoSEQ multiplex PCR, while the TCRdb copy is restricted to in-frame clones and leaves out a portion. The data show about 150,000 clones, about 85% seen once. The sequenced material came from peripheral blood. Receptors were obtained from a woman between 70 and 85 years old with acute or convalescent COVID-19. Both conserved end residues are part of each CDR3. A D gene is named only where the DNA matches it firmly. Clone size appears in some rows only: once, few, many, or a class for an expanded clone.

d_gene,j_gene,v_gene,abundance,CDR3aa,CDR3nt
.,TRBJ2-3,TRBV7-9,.,CASSFVSGVSDTQYF,TGTGCCAGCAGCTTTGTGTCCGGGGTCTCAGATACGCAGTATTTT
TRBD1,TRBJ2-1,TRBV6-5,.,CASTPGGTGVHEQFF,TGTGCCAGCACCCCCGGGGGGACAGGGGTTCATGAGCAGTTCTTC
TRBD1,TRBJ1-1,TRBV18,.,CASSPEGARTEAFF,TGTGCCAGCTCGCCAGAGGGGGCGCGCACTGAAGCTTTCTTT
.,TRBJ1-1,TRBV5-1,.,CASSLAQGRTEAFF,TGCGCCAGCAGCTTGGCACAGGGTCGCACTGAAGCTTTCTTT
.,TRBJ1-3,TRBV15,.,CATSRDRIGATGNTIYF,TGTGCCACCAGCAGAGATCGTATAGGGGCGACTGGAAACACCATATATTTT
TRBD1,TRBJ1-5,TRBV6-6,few,CASWDRASNQPQHF,TGTGCCAGCTGGGACAGAGCTAGCAATCAGCCCCAGCATTTT
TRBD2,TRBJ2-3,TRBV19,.,CASNSRGGRTDTQYF,TGTGCCAGTAACTCGCGGGGGGGCCGGACAGATACGCAGTATTTT
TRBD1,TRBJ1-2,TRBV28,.,CASSLGQLAFNYGYTF,TGTGCCAGCAGTTTGGGACAGCTTGCTTTTAACTATGGCTACACCTTC
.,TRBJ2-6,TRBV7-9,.,CASSLTGSPLAGANVLTF,TGTGCCAGCAGCTTGACGGGGTCCCCCCTTGCTGGGGCCAACGTCCTGACTTTC
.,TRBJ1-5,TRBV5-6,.,CASSLRDNPYQPQHF,TGTGCCAGCAGCCTCCGGGACAATCCGTATCAGCCCCAGCATTTT
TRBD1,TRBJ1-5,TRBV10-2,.,CASSEGTARGQPQHF,TGCGCCAGCAGTGAGGGGACAGCCCGGGGGCAGCCCCAGCATTTT
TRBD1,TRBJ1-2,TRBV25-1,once,CASSADRVGYTF,TGTGCCAGCAGTGCCGACAGGGTTGGCTACACCTTC
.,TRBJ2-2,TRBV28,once,CASSFRVTGELFF,TGTGCCAGCAGTTTTCGGGTAACCGGGGAGCTGTTTTTT
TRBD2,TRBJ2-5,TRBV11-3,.,CASSHSSGAKETQYF,TGTGCCAGCAGCCATTCTAGCGGGGCCAAAGAGACCCAGTACTTC
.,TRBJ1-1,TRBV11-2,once,CASSSGRGRTEAFF,TGTGCCAGCAGCTCGGGACGGGGGAGGACTGAAGCTTTCTTT
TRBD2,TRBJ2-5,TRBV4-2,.,CASSPAHSGGPRGTQYF,TGTGCCAGCAGCCCAGCCCATAGCGGGGGGCCTAGGGGGACCCAGTACTTC
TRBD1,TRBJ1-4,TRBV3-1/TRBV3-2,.,CASSQDLARGREKLFF,TGTGCCAGCAGCCAAGATCTGGCCAGGGGGAGAGAAAAACTGTTTTTT
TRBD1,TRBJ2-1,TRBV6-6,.,CASSPYRGNEQFF,TGTGCCAGCAGTCCCTACAGGGGCAATGAGCAGTTCTTC
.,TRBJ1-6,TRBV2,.,CASTKETIYNSPLHF,TGTGCCAGCACCAAAGAGACTATCTATAATTCACCCCTCCACTTT
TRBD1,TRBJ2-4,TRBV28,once,CASSKLPGTGEENIQYF,TGTGCCAGCAGCAAACTTCCCGGGACAGGGGAGGAAAACATTCAGTACTTC
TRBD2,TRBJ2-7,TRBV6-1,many,CASSETSGVSYEQYF,TGTGCCAGCAGTGAGACTAGCGGGGTCTCCTACGAGCAGTACTTC
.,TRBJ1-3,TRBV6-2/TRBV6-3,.,CASSLGFSGNTIYF,TGTGCCAGCAGTTTGGGCTTCTCTGGAAACACCATATATTTT
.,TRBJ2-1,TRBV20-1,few,CSARANEQFF,TGCAGTGCTAGGGCCAATGAGCAGTTCTTC
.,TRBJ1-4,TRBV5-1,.,CASSSGTPGIATNEKLFF,TGCGCCAGCAGCTCCGGGACTCCCGGAATAGCAACTAATGAAAAACTGTTTTTT
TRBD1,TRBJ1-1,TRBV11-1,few,CASSSDRTGEAFF,TGTGCCAGCAGCTCGGACAGGACAGGTGAAGCTTTCTTT
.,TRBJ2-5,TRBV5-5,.,CASSFVGETQYF,TGTGCCAGCAGCTTCGTGGGCGAGACCCAGTACTTC
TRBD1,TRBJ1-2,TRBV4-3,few,CASSHGQGTVFGYTF,TGCGCCAGCAGCCACGGACAGGGGACGGTTTTTGGCTACACCTTC
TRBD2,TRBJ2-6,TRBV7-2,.,CASSLVAAGGPSGANVLTF,TGTGCCAGCAGCTTAGTCGCAGCGGGGGGTCCTTCTGGGGCCAACGTCCTGACTTTC
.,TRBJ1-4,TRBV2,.,CASSGEIGGEKLFF,TGTGCCAGCAGTGGGGAAATCGGAGGCGAAAAACTGTTTTTT
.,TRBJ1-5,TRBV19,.,CASTPLGRMGGYQPQHF,TGTGCCAGTACTCCCCTAGGGAGGATGGGGGGTTATCAGCCCCAGCATTTT
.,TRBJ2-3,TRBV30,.,CAWSNAGALTQYF,TGTGCCTGGAGTAACGCGGGGGCCCTTACGCAGTATTTT
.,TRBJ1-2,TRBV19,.,CASSTLPPWENRGYTF,TGTGCCAGTAGTACTTTACCCCCGTGGGAGAACCGTGGCTACACCTTC
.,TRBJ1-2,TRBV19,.,CASRTGNYGYTF,TGTGCCAGTAGGACGGGTAACTATGGCTACACCTTC
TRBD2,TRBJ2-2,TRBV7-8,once,CASNSGGAGTGELFF,TGTGCCAGTAATAGCGGGGGGGCTGGCACCGGGGAGCTGTTTTTT
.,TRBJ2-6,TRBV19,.,CASSIEGSGANVLTF,TGTGCCAGTAGTATCGAGGGCTCTGGGGCCAACGTCCTGACTTTC
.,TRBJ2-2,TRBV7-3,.,CASSFGGGELFF,TGTGCCAGCAGCTTCGGAGGCGGGGAGCTGTTTTTT
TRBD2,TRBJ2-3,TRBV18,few,CASSPRLAGSTDTQYF,TGTGCCAGCTCACCCCGGCTAGCGGGGTCCACAGATACGCAGTATTTT
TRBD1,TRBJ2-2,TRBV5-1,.,CASSPVPPGQGTTGELFF,TGCGCCAGCAGCCCCGTCCCGCCGGGACAGGGAACCACCGGGGAGCTGTTTTTT
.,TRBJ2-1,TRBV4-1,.,CASSPGGQYYNEQFF,TGCGCCAGCAGCCCCGGGGGGCAGTACTACAATGAGCAGTTCTTC
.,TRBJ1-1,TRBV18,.,CASSPTQENTEAFF,TGTGCCAGCTCACCTACACAGGAGAACACTGAAGCTTTCTTT
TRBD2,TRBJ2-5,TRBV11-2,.,CASSQVGISGGAVKTQYF,TGTGCCAGCAGCCAAGTAGGGATTAGCGGGGGGGCCGTCAAGACCCAGTACTTC
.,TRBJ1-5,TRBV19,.,CASSRPNQPQHF,TGTGCCAGTAGTAGGCCTAATCAGCCCCAGCATTTT
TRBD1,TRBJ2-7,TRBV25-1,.,CASTNTGQGYEQYF,TGTGCCAGCACCAATACGGGACAGGGCTACGAGCAGTACTTC
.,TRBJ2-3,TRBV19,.,CASKRDTQYF,TGTGCCAGTAAGCGAGATACGCAGTATTTT
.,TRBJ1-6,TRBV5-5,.,CASSLEIGRNSPLHF,TGTGCCAGCAGCTTGGAGATAGGGAGAAATTCACCCCTCCACTTT
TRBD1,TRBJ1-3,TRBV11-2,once,CASSPRTGSGNTIYF,TGTGCCAGCAGCCCAAGGACAGGGAGTGGAAACACCATATATTTT
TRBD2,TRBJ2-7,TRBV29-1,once,CSAKTGGAYQVDEQYF,TGCAGCGCCAAAACCGGGGGGGCCTATCAGGTGGACGAGCAGTACTTC
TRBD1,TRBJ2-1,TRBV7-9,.,CASSPSDRGPVNEQFF,TGTGCCAGCAGCCCATCCGACAGGGGGCCGGTCAATGAGCAGTTCTTC
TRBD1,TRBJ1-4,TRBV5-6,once,CASSFGQVSNEKLFF,TGTGCCAGCAGCTTCGGACAGGTATCTAATGAAAAACTGTTTTTT
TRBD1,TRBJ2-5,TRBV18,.,CASSPSTGGRETQYF,TGTGCCAGCTCACCTTCGACAGGGGGCAGGGAGACCCAGTACTTC
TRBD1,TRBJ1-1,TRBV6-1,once,CASSEWTGASNTEAFF,TGTGCCAGCAGTGAGTGGACAGGGGCCTCGAACACTGAAGCTTTCTTT
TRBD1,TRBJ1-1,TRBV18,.,CASSPTRGRVQAFF,TGTGCCAGCTCACCAACAAGGGGGCGCGTGCAAGCTTTCTTT
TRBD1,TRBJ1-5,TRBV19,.,CASSSPPTGVSNQPQHF,TGTGCCAGTAGTTCCCCCCCTACAGGGGTAAGCAATCAGCCCCAGCATTTT
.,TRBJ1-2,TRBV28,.,CASTRETGDYGYTF,TGTGCCAGCACAAGGGAAACGGGAGACTATGGCTACACCTTC
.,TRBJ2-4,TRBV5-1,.,CASSPPVDIQYF,TGCGCCAGCAGCCCCCCGGTAGACATTCAGTACTTC
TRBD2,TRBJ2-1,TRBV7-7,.,CASSLRRGGYNEQFF,TGTGCTAGCAGCTTACGGCGGGGGGGCTACAATGAGCAGTTCTTC
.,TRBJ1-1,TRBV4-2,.,CASSQDLGTAPPAFF,TGTGCCAGCAGCCAAGATCTCGGGACTGCTCCTCCCGCTTTCTTT
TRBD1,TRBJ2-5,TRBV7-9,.,CASSGLGQGKTQYF,TGTGCCAGCAGCGGGCTGGGACAGGGTAAGACCCAGTACTTC
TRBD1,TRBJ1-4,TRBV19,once,CASSLLGDSPDGGLFF,TGTGCCAGTAGTCTTTTGGGGGACAGTCCGGATGGGGGACTGTTTTTT
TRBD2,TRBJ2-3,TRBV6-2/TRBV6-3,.,CASSYARGGSDTQYF,TGTGCCAGCAGTTACGCGCGGGGGGGCTCAGATACGCAGTATTTT